These 30 T cell receptor beta chains originate from one sample sequenced in a study of blood T cell repertoires in COVID-19. Repertoires were generated with immunoSEQ multiplex PCR, while TCRdb's copy carries only in-frame clones and drops some. The data contain under 80,000 clones, 83% of them singletons. The sample consisted of peripheral blood. These receptors were collected from an elderly man with acute or convalescent COVID-19.

The chain is built from TRBV11-3 and TRBJ2-7; no definite D call. The CDR3 is 15 amino acids. The germline gives CDR1 SGHNT, CDR2 YENEEA. V was trimmed by 2 bases and J by 6 bases, leaving 17 bases between them. The CDR3 loop is CASSLSDLSSSEQYF. The CDR3 DNA reads as TGTGCCAGCAGCTTAAGCGATTTATCTTCTAGCGAGCAGTACTTC.

This clone has a handful of counts. The V gene is TRBV5-6, the J gene TRBJ1-2; 12 positions match TRBD1. Looked up from germline, CDR1 is SGHDT and CDR2 is YYEEEE. V shed 4 bases, J shed 8 bases, and the junction held 12 bases outside the gene matches. CDR3 length equals 16 residues. The CDR3 is CASSTTGTGGVWGYTF. In nucleotides, the CDR3 is TGTGCCAGCAGCACCACCGGGACAGGGGGCGTGTGGGGCTACACCTTC.

The CDR3 DNA sequence: TGCGCCAGCAGCGGGGGACTAGCGGGGTTAAGAGTCCGGGAGCTGTTTTTT. It translates to CASSGGLAGLRVRELFF. The chain couples TRBV5-1 to TRBJ2-2; 13 positions agree with TRBD2. After removal of 4 bases from V and 9 bases from J, the junction contained 12 bases not matched to a gene. Germline V lookup: CDR1 SGHRS, CDR2 YFSETQ. The CDR3 loop spans 17 amino acids.

This chain joins TRBV3-1 (or the pseudogene TRBV3-2) and TRBJ2-3; 8 bases map to TRBD1. CDR1 is LGHDT, CDR2 YNNKEL, per germline (reference sequence). This CDR3 has 16 residues. Trimming took 5 bases from V and 2 from J; bases not matched to a gene: 9. Here the CDR3 DNA reads TGTGCCAGCAGCTCCGGGACAGGACGGCTCACAGATACGCAGTATTTT. Translated, it gives CASSSGTGRLTDTQYF.

CDR3 protein: CASSVGPAGRADTQYF. The CDR3 bases are TGTGCCAGCAGCGTAGGACCCGCGGGGAGGGCAGATACGCAGTATTTT. The chain employs TRBV9 and TRBJ2-3; 7 positions agree with TRBD2. Germline lookup yields CDR1 SGDLS and CDR2 YYNGEE. The CDR3 length is 16 residues. Unmatched junction bases numbered 8, after V lost 0 bases and J lost 4 bases. Based on the CDR3 plus reference TRBV9 and TRBJ2-3, the full variable domain is DSGVTQTPKHLITATGQRVTLRCSPRSGDLSVYWYQQSLDQGLQFLIQYYNGEERAKGNILERFSAQQFPDLHSELNLSSLELGDSALYFCASSVGPAGRADTQYFGPGTRLTVL.

This chain joins TRBV12-3 or TRBV12-4 and TRBJ1-5, with 7 bases fitting TRBD1. The CDR3 is 13 amino acids. Trimming at V came to 8 bases and at J to 5 bases, leaving 6 bases not matched to a gene. In DNA, the CDR3 is TGTGCCAGCGCAGGGGGATTGGATCAGCCCCAGCATTTT. It specifies CASAGGLDQPQHF.

The chain uses TRBV20-1 and TRBJ1-5; perhaps TRBD1 as D (5 bases). CDR1 is DFQATT and CDR2 is SNEGSKA in the germline V gene (reference sequence). There are 14 residues in the CDR3. V lost 3 bases to trimming and J lost 3 bases, with 12 bases between them. CDR3 region: CSASRQGNNQPQHF. The CDR3 DNA reads as TGCAGTGCTAGTCGCCAGGGAAACAATCAGCCCCAGCATTTT.

V is TRBV27 and J is TRBJ2-6, with D perhaps TRBD2 (5 bases). The length of the CDR3 is 15 residues. Germline values: CDR1 MNHEY, CDR2 SMNVEV (reference sequence). V was cut by 5 bases and J by 0 bases, with 8 bases left in between. CDR3 residues: CASSLGSSGANVLTF. The CDR3 DNA follows: TGTGCCAGCAGTCTTGGGAGCTCTGGGGCCAACGTCCTGACTTTC. Using reference TRBV27 and TRBJ2-6 for the parts outside the CDR3, the full variable domain is EAQVTQNPRYLITVTGKKLTVTCSQNMNHEYMSWYRQDPGLGLRQIYYSMNVEVTDKGDVPEGYKVSRKEKRNFPLILESPSPNQTSLYFCASSLGSSGANVLTFGAGSRLTVL.

CDR3 in amino acids: CSASVRINTIYF. The CDR3 nucleotides are TGCAGTGCTAGTGTCAGGATCAACACCATATATTTT. This sequence joins TRBV20-1 and TRBJ1-3; unclear D gene. Germline V gives CDR1 DFQATT, CDR2 SNEGSKA (reference sequence). This CDR3 contains 12 residues. The V and J ends lost 3 bases and 7 bases respectively, with 10 bases between them.

This clone was detected once. This chain connects TRBV28 to TRBJ1-1; D perhaps matches TRBD1 (6 bases). Germline V gene sequence: CDR1 MDHEN, CDR2 SYDVKM. V lost 5 bases and J lost 3, with 19 bases in between. The CDR3 has 16 amino acids. The DNA of the CDR3 is TGTGCCAGCAGTCCTAGGGGGACACCTACCCACACTGAAGCTTTCTTT. It codes for CASSPRGTPTHTEAFF.

The V gene is TRBV27, the J gene TRBJ2-5, with 9 nucleotides matching TRBD2. The CDR3 is 15 residues long. V was clipped by 2 bases and J by 1 base; unmatched bases: 2. Per the germline V gene, CDR1 is MNHEY and CDR2 is SMNVEV (reference sequence). The CDR3 coding sequence is TGTGCCAGCAGTTTAATTAGCGGGGGCCAAGAGACCCAGTACTTC. As protein: CASSLISGGQETQYF.

This chain connects TRBV12-3 or TRBV12-4 to TRBJ1-5; the D gene is possibly TRBD1 (6 bases). This CDR3 contains 13 residues. The V end was cut by 7 bases, the J end by 4 bases, with 11 bases between. CDR3 sequence reads: CASNQGPNQPQHF. The DNA for the CDR3 is TGTGCCAGCAATCAGGGGCCGAATCAGCCCCAGCATTTT.

The chain is built from TRBV19 and TRBJ1-3; D remains unclear. Germline V gene sequence: CDR1 LNHDA, CDR2 SQIVND (reference sequence). V lost 5 bases, J lost 1 base, and 15 bases lay in between. The CDR3 is made up of 16 amino acids. The CDR3 DNA sequence: TGTGCCAGTAGTCGGCCGGGTGAAGTATCTGGAAACACCATATATTTT. It is translated as CASSRPGEVSGNTIYF.

This chain links TRBV11-2 with TRBJ1-3; TRBD1 agrees at 11 bases. Germline CDR1 is SGHAT and CDR2 is FQNNGV. With V trimmed by 5 bases and J by 3 bases, 3 bases remained unmatched. CDR3 length: 15 residues. The CDR3 DNA is TGTGCCAGCAGCATGGGACAGGGGGGTGGAAACACCATATATTTT. Encoded protein: CASSMGQGGGNTIYF.

The V gene is TRBV18, the J gene TRBJ2-5; 7 bases are shared with TRBD2. V trimming: 1 base; J trimming: 2 bases; junction bases outside the gene matches: 4. Germline CDR1 is KGHSH and CDR2 is LQKENI. The CDR3 covers 15 residues. The CDR3 region is CASSPRSGGQETQYF. The DNA of the CDR3 is TGTGCCAGCTCACCACGTTCCGGGGGGCAAGAGACCCAGTACTTC.

This chain connects TRBV9 to TRBJ2-2; TRBD1 is a possible D gene (5 bases). The germline CDR1 and CDR2 sequences are SGDLS and YYNGEE. V shed 3 bases and J shed 0 bases, with 12 bases lying between them. The length of the CDR3 is 16 residues. The CDR3, as DNA: TGTGCCAGCAGCGCCTCCAGGGTAACGAACACCGGGGAGCTGTTTTTT. Amino acids: CASSASRVTNTGELFF.

The chain employs TRBV6-6 and TRBJ1-2; D is undetermined. The CDR3 is 14 amino acids. Germline V gene data show CDR1 as MNHNY and CDR2 as SVGAGI (reference sequence). V lost 5 bases and J lost 6, with 16 bases in between. Written as DNA, the CDR3 is TGTGCCAGCAGTAACCAACCTCTGGAGGATGGCTACACCTTC. Amino acid sequence: CASSNQPLEDGYTF.

The J gene is TRBJ2-1, the V gene TRBV7-9; 13 bases are a match to TRBD2. Germline V gene sequence: CDR1 SEHNR, CDR2 FQNEAQ (reference sequence). V lost 4 bases, J lost 9 bases, and 6 bases stayed unmatched. There are 15 residues in the CDR3. The CDR3 nucleotides are TGTGCCAGCAGCTCCCCGGGACTAGCGGGGCCTGAGCAGTTCTTC. It is translated as CASSSPGLAGPEQFF.

The chain recombines TRBV9 with TRBJ1-2, with D perhaps TRBD1 (5 bases). There are 16 residues in the CDR3. The V and J ends lost 3 bases and 1 base respectively, with 16 bases between them. Germline V gene data show CDR1 as SGDLS and CDR2 as YYNGEE. The CDR3 DNA sequence: TGTGCCAGCAGCGCCCCACCAACAGGAGTTAACTATGGCTACACCTTC. Translating gives CASSAPPTGVNYGYTF.

This clone occurred a few times. The genes are TRBV28 and TRBJ2-7; 9 bases fit TRBD1. Germline assignment: CDR1 MDHEN and CDR2 SYDVKM. CDR3 length: 14 amino acids. With V trimmed by 6 bases and J by 2 bases, 5 bases remained unmatched. The CDR3 protein is CASSTGQGPYEQYF. CDR3 bases: TGTGCCAGCAGCACGGGACAGGGCCCCTACGAGCAGTACTTC.

This clone was detected a few times. The V and J genes are TRBV19 and TRBJ1-6; 8 bases are a match to TRBD1. In germline, CDR1 is LNHDA, CDR2 SQIVND (reference sequence). The CDR3 spans 14 residues. Losses at the gene ends were 1 base for V and 9 bases for J; bases not matched to a gene: 2. As DNA, the CDR3 is TGTGCCAGTAGTATAGGAGACAGGGGTTCACCCCTCCACTTT. It yields the protein CASSIGDRGSPLHF.

This chain connects TRBV5-1 to TRBJ2-2; 7 nucleotides match TRBD1. Losses at the gene ends were 4 bases for V and 5 bases for J; bases not matched to a gene: 2. Per the germline V gene, CDR1 is SGHRS and CDR2 is YFSETQ. CDR3 length: 13 residues. CDR3 amino acids: CASSGTDTGELFF. CDR3 in DNA: TGCGCCAGCAGCGGGACAGATACCGGGGAGCTGTTTTTT.

The rearrangement uses TRBV6-5 and TRBJ1-1; D may be TRBD1 (6 bases). Germline CDR1 reads MNHEY; CDR2 reads SVGAGI. V shed 10 bases and J shed 3 bases, with 15 bases lying between them. The CDR3 extends over 13 amino acids. The CDR3 DNA follows: TGTGCCACCCACAGGGCCCCTGACACTGAAGCTTTCTTT. Translation: CATHRAPDTEAFF.

This chain links TRBV11-2 with TRBJ1-2; D unresolved. CDR1 SGHAT and CDR2 FQNNGV come from the germline V gene. The CDR3 loop spans 14 amino acids. Trimming left V 5 bases short and J 7 bases short, with 17 bases between. The CDR3 DNA sequence: TGTGCCAGCAGCCCACTGACCTCTCGGGGTGGCTACACCTTC. It is translated as CASSPLTSRGGYTF. Together with reference TRBV11-2 and TRBJ1-2, the CDR3 gives the full variable domain: EAGVAQSPRYKIIEKRQSVAFWCNPISGHATLYWYQQILGQGPKLLIQFQNNGVVDDSQLPKDRFSAERLKGVDSTLKIQPAKLEDSAVYLCASSPLTSRGGYTFGSGTRLTVV.

This clone was observed once. This chain connects TRBV21-1 to TRBJ1-2. TRBV21-1 is an annotated pseudogene. There are 15 residues in the CDR3. The CDR3 DNA reads as TGTGCCCTCGACGAAACGTCGGGTGTCGGCTATGGCTACACCTTC. The encoded protein is CALDETSGVGYGYTF.

V is TRBV7-3 and J is TRBJ2-4; TRBD1 matches 11 bases. V dropped 5 bases and J dropped 10; count of bases not matched to a gene: 4. This CDR3 has 13 amino acids. Germline V gives CDR1 SGHTA, CDR2 FQGTGA. CDR3 sequence: CASSAGQGGIQYF. The CDR3 bases are TGTGCCAGCAGCGCGGGACAGGGGGGAATTCAGTACTTC.

The chain has TRBV27 and TRBJ2-1; D is unresolved. Trimming removed 3 bases at V and 5 bases at J, with 14 bases between. Germline V gene sequence: CDR1 MNHEY, CDR2 SMNVEV (reference sequence). The CDR3 totals 15 residues. The CDR3 DNA follows: TGTGCCAGCAGTTTGACTTCCAACCATGACAATGAGCAGTTCTTC. Amino acid sequence: CASSLTSNHDNEQFF.

The rearrangement joins TRBV27 to TRBJ2-1, with 8 bases lining up with TRBD2. This CDR3 has 13 amino acids. Germline V gives CDR1 MNHEY, CDR2 SMNVEV (reference sequence). The trim removed 2 bases at V and 15 bases at J, leaving 9 bases unmatched. In nucleotides, the CDR3 is TGTGCCAGCAGTTTAAGTAAGGGACTAGGGCTGTTCTTC. Amino acids: CASSLSKGLGLFF.

V usage is TRBV5-5 and J usage is TRBJ2-7, with D perhaps matching TRBD2 (5 bases). The germline gives CDR1 SGHKS, CDR2 YYEKEE (reference sequence). The CDR3 spans 13 residues. Trimming took off 2 bases at V and 6 bases at J, with 12 bases between the two ends. The CDR3 sequence: CASSFGRGSEQYF. For the CDR3, the DNA is TGTGCCAGCAGCTTCGGCCGGGGTAGCGAGCAGTACTTC.

The chain couples TRBV6-4 to TRBJ2-1; TRBD2 aligns across 8 bases. CDR1 and CDR2 from the germline V gene are MRHNA and SNTAGT. CDR3 length: 14 residues. V was pared by 2 bases and J by 10 bases, with 7 bases of the junction left unmatched. Here the CDR3 reads CASSDRAGGREQFF. CDR3 bases: TGTGCCAGCAGTGACAGGGCGGGAGGAAGGGAGCAGTTCTTC.